Described below is a single T cell receptor (beta chain) sequence and its context. Which antigen it targets is not known. No much larger clone exists at a distance of one base, and base qualities are not known. The CDR3 regions of human TCRbeta chains were analyzed by immunosequencing. In the original analysis: Repertoire TCRs were matched against a reference library of SARS-CoV-2-specific TCRs generated with the MIRA antigen-specificity platform. Breadth was defined as the fraction of unique TCRs that were SARS-CoV-2-associated. Depth was defined as the fraction of total T cells that were SARS-CoV-2-associated. Using the MIRA data, every spike-specific TCR was mapped to the spike region that the TCR reacted to and assigned to either a CD4 or a CD8 class. Log10-transformed breadth and depth values were compared by one-way ANOVA with Sidak's multiple comparisons tests. The immuneACCESS repertoire file appears here via TCRdb, limited to in-frame rearrangements. These files lack a portion of the clones; in checked studies, under half of the deficit traces to unresolved V genes, and the cause of the others is not known. The V and J calls and clone size were taken over from that table, and D and trimming were inferred from the DNA. The sample has more than 150,000 clones on record, around 94% of them singletons. Of the sample, roughly 10% is held by the ten largest clones.

The data stem from a study of T cell responses to AZD1222 COVID-19 vaccine (dated by TCRdb to about 2021). In the study overall: AZD1222 recipients with second doses at about 4 weeks or about 12 weeks were pooled, because spike-specific TCR depth and breadth did not differ between schedules. Trial participants were enrolled into age subgroups of 18-55, 56-69 and 70-plus years, which contained 148, 28 and 57 TCR-sequenced participants, respectively. TCR sequencing covered 230 to 250 trial participants: nearly 210 given two doses of AZD1222 and around 25 given two doses of MenACWY control vaccine.

Findings and caveats that apply to the study as a whole: The 56-69-year group was small, and its depth increase did not reach significance, likely because of low power. Conclusions about previously exposed vaccinees are limited, since just five to seven AZD1222 recipients were seropositive for SARS-CoV-2 at baseline. Participants were mostly white British and included more females than males, and it was suggested by the authors that clonal diversity may have been underestimated. Spike-specific TCR breadth and depth rose significantly after two AZD1222 doses compared with day 0 and with MenACWY recipients. Vaccine-associated CD4 TCRs spanned the whole spike protein, with dominant responses in regions 160-218 and 743-854. Epitopes outside the regions mutated in the B.1.351 and B.1.1.7 variants were reportedly recognized by nearly half of the unique spike-specific TCRs. Because no day 14 peak-response samples were available, repertoires were characterized only after the peak T cell response.

Reading the label with the study, this specimen's time point is: baseline before first vaccination. Samples from vaccinated people were obtained from the UK trials COV001 and COV002, which included a single-blind randomized controlled phase 2/3 trial of AZD1222 (ChAdOx1 nCoV-19) in healthy adults. For TCRbeta chain sequencing, PBMC samples were collected from trial participants at day 0 and at day 28 after the second dose. Cut back by 4 bases and 2 bases, the V and J ends lie 10 bases apart. The CDR3 starts with the cysteine, ends with the phenylalanine, and has 13 residues. Here the CDR3 DNA is all that survives: 39 bases in frame from base 1. CDR1 SGHDT and CDR2 YYEEEE were looked up in the germline V gene.

The TCR was taken from an adult in good health. This specimen consisted of peripheral blood, obtained on day 0 of AZD1222 vaccination. The receptor chain draws on TRBV5-6 and TRBJ2-7, with no confidently assigned D gene. In nucleotide form, the sequence is TGTGCCAGCAGCCCCAGAGGCCCCTACGAGCAGTACTTC. The resulting protein is CASSPRGPYEQYF.